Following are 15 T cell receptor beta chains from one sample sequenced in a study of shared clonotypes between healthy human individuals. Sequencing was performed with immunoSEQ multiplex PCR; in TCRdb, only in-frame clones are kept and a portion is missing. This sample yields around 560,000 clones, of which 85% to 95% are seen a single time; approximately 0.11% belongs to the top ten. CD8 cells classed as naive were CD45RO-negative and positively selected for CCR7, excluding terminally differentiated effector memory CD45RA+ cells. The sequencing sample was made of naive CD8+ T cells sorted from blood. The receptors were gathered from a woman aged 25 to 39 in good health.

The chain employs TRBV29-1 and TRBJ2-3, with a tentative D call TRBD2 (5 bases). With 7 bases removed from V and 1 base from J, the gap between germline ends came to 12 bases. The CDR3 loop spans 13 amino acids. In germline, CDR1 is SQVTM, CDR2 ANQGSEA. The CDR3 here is CSAKSGRTDTQYF. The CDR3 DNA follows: TGCAGCGCGAAAAGCGGACGCACAGATACGCAGTATTTT.

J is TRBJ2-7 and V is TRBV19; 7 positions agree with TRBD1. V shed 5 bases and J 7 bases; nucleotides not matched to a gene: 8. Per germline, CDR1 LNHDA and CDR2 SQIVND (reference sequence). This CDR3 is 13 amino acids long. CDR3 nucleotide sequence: TGTGCCAGTAGTTTCTCCGGGACAGAAGAGCAGTACTTC. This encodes CASSFSGTEEQYF.

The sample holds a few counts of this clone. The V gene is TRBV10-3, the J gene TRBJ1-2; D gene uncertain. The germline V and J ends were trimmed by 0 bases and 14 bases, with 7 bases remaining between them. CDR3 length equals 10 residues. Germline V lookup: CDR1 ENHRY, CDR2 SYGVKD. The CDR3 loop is CAISESSWTF. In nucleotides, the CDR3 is TGTGCCATCAGTGAGTCGAGCTGGACCTTC.

The CDR3 DNA reads TGCGCCAGCAGCGACTTAACCGGGACTAGCGGGAGTAACACCGGGGAGCTGTTTTTT. It encodes CASSDLTGTSGSNTGELFF. This chain links TRBV4-1 with TRBJ2-2; the match to TRBD2 covers 14 bases. Germline V lookup: CDR1 MGHRA, CDR2 YSYEKL. The CDR3 covers 19 residues. The V segment lost 5 bases and the J segment 2 bases; nucleotides outside the gene matches: 10.

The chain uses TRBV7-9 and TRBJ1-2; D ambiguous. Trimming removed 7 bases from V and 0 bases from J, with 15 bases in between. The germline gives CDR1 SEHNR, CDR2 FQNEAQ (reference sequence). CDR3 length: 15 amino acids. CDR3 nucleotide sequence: TGTGCCAGCACCAATGGGCGTGACGCTAACTATGGCTACACCTTC. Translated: CASTNGRDANYGYTF.

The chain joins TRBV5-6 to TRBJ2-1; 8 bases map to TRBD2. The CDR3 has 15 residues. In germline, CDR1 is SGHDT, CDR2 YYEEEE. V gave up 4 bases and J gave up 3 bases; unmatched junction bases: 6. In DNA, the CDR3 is TGTGCCAGCAGCCAAGGGACTAGTCTCTACAATGAGCAGTTCTTC. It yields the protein CASSQGTSLYNEQFF.

For the CDR3, the DNA is TGCGCCAGCAGCCGGGGGACTAGCGGGAAAGATACGCAGTATTTT. Residues: CASSRGTSGKDTQYF. The rearrangement joins TRBV5-1 to TRBJ2-3, with 13 bases identical to TRBD2. Germline V lookup: CDR1 SGHRS, CDR2 YFSETQ. After removal of 4 bases from V and 5 bases from J, the junction contained 4 bases not matched to a gene. There are 15 residues in the CDR3.

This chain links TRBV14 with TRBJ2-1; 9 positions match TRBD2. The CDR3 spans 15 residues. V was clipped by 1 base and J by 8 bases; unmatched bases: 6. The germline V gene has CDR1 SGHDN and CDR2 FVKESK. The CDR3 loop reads CASSQGLAGVDEQFF. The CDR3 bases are TGTGCCAGCAGCCAAGGCTTAGCGGGAGTCGATGAGCAGTTCTTC.

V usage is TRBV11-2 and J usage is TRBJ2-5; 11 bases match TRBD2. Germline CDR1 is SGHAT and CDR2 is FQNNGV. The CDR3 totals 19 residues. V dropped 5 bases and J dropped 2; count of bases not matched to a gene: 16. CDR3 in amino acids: CASSRTATLAGGPQETQYF. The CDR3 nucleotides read TGTGCCAGCAGCCGTACGGCTACCCTAGCGGGAGGACCGCAAGAGACCCAGTACTTC.

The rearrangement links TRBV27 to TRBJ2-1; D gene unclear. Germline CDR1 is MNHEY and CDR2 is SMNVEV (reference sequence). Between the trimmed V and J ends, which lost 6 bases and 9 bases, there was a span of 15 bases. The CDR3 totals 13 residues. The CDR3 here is CASSQHFGAEQFF. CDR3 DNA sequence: TGTGCCAGCAGCCAACACTTCGGTGCTGAGCAGTTCTTC.

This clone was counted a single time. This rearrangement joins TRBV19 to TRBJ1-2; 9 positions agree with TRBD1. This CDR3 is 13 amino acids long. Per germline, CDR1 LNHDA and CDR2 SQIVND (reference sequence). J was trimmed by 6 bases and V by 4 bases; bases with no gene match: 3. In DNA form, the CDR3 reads TGTGCCAGTAGTAAGACAGGGGGACATGGCTACACCTTC. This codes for CASSKTGGHGYTF.

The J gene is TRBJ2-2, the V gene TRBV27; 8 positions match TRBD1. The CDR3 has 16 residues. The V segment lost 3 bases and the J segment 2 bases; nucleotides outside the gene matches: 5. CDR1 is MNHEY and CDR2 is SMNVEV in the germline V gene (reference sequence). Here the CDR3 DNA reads TGTGCCAGCAGTTTGGTTGGGACAGGAAACACCGGGGAGCTGTTTTTT. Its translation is CASSLVGTGNTGELFF.

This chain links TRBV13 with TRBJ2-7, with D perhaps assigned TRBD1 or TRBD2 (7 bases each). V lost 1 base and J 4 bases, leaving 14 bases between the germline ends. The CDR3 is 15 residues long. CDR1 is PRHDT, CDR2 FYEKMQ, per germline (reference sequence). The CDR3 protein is CASSLARGGLYEQYF. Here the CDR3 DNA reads TGTGCCAGCAGCTTAGCCAGGGGGGGATTGTACGAGCAGTACTTC.

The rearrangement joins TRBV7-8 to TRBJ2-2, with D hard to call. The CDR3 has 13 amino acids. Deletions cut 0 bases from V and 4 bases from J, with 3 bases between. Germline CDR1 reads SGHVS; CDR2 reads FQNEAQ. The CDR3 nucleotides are TGTGCCAGCAGCTTAGCGGGCACCGGGGAGCTGTTTTTT. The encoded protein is CASSLAGTGELFF.

The DNA for the CDR3 is TGTGCCAGCAGCCCCTCGGGGGGTCGGGAAAAACTGTTTTTT. Amino acids: CASSPSGGREKLFF. This chain links TRBV9 with TRBJ1-4, with D possibly being TRBD1 (5 bases). The CDR3 extends over 14 amino acids. The germline gives CDR1 SGDLS, CDR2 YYNGEE. V lost 4 bases, J lost 8 bases, and 15 bases lay in between.